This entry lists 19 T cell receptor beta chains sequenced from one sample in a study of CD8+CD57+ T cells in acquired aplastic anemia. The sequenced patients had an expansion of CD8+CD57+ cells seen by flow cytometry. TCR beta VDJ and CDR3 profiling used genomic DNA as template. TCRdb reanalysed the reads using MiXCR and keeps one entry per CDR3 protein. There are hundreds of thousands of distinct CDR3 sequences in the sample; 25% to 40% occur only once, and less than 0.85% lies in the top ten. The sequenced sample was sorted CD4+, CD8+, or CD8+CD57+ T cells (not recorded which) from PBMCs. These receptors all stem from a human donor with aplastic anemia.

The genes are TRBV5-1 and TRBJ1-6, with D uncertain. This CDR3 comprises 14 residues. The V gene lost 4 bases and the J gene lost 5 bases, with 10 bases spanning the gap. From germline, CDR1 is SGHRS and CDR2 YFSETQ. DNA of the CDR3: TGCGCCAGCAGCCCGGGGAACAATAATTCACCCCTCCACTTT. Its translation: CASSPGNNNSPLHF. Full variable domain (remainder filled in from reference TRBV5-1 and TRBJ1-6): KAGVTQTPRYLIKTRGQQVTLSCSPISGHRSVSWYQQTPGQGLQFLFEYFSETQRNKGNFPGRFSGRQFSNSRSEMNVSTLELGDSALYLCASSPGNNNSPLHFGNGTRLTVT.

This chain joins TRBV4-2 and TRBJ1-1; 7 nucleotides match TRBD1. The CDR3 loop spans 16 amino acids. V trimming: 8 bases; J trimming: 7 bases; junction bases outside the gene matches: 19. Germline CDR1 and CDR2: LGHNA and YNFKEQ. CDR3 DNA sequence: TGTGCCAGCGCAGGAAGGGCCAGGGGGAGGGTCGGTGAAGCTTTCTTT. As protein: CASAGRARGRVGEAFF.

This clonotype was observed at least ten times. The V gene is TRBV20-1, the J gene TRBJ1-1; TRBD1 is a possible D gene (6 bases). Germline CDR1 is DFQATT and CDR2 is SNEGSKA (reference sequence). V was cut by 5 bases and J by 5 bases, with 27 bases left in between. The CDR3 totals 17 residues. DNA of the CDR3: TGCAGTGCTCGACCCGGGCCAGGGGATCTTCGGCGGACTGAAGCTTTCTTT. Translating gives CSARPGPGDLRRTEAFF.

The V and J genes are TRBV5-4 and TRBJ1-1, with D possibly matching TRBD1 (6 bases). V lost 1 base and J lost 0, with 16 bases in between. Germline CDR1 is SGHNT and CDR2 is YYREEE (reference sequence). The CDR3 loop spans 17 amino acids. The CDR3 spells CASSLRGLGRLNTEAFF. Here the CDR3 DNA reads TGTGCCAGCAGCTTGAGGGGGTTGGGCAGACTGAACACTGAAGCTTTCTTT.

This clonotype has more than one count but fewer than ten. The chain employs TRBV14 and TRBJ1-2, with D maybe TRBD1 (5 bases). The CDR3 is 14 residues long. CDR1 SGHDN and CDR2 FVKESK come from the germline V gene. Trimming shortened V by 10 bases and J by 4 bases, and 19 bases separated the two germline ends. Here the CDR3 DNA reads TGTGCCACCAAGAGACCGGGGGGAATCTATGGCTACACCTTC. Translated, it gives CATKRPGGIYGYTF.

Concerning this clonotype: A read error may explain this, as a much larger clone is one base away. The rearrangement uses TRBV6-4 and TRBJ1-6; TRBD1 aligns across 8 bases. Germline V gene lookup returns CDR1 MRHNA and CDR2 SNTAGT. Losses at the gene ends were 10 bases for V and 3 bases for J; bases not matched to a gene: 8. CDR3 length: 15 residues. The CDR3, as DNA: TGTGCCAACAGAGGACAGGGCCTCTATAATTCACCCCTCCACTTT. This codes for CANRGQGLYNSPLHF.

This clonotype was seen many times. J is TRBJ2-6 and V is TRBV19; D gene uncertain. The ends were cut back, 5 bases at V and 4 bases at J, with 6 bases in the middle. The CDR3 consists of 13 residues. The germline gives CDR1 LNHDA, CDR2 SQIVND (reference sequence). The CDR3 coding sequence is TGTGCCAGTAGTTACTCGGGGGCCAACGTCCTGACTTTC. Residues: CASSYSGANVLTF.

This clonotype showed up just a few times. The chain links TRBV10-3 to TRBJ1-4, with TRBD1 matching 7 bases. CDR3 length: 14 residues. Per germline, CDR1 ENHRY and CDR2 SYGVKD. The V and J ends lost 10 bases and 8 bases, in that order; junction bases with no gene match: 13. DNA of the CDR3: TGTGCCAGCAGGCGACAGGGAAGGGGCGAAAAACTGTTTTTT. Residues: CASRRQGRGEKLFF.

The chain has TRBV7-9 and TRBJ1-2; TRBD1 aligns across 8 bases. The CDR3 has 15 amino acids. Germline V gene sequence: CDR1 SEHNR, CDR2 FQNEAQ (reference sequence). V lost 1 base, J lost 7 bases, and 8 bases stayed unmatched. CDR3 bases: TGTGCCAGCAGCTTAGGGACAGGGAAAGACTGTGGCTACACCTTC. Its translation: CASSLGTGKDCGYTF. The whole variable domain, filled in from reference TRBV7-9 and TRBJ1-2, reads DTGVSQNPRHKITKRGQNVTFRCDPISEHNRLYWYRQTLGQGPEFLTYFQNEAQLEKSRLLSDRFSAERPKGSFSTLEIQRTEQGDSAMYLCASSLGTGKDCGYTFGSGTRLTVV.

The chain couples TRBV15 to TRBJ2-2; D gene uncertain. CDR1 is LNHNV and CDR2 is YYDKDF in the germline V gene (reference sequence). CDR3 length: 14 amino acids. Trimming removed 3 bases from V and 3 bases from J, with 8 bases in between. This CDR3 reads CATSSLTDTGELFF. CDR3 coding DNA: TGTGCCACCAGCAGTCTAACGGACACCGGGGAGCTGTTTTTT. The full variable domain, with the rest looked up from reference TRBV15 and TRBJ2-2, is DAMVIQNPRYQVTQFGKPVTLSCSQTLNHNVMYWYQQKSSQAPKLLFHYYDKDFNNEADTPDNFQSRRPNTSFCFLDIRSPGLGDTAMYLCATSSLTDTGELFFGEGSRLTVL.

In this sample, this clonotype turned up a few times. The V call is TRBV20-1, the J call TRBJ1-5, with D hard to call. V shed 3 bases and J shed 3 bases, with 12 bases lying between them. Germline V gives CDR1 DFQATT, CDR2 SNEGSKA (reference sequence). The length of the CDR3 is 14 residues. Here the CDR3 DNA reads TGCAGTGCTAGCCCCCCAAGTGTCAATCAGCCCCAGCATTTT. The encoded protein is CSASPPSVNQPQHF.

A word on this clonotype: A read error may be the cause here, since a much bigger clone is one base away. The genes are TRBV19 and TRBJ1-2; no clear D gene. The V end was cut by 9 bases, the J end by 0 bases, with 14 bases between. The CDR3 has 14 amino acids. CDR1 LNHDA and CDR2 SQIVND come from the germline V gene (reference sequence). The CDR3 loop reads CASSKQITNYGYTF. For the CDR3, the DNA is TGTGCCAGCTCAAAACAGATAACTAACTATGGCTACACCTTC.

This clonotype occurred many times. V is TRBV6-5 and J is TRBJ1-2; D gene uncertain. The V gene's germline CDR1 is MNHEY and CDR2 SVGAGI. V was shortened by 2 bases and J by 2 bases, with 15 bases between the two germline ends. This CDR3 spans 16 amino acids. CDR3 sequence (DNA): TGTGCCAGCAGTTACGGTCCCACAGCACGGAACTATGGCTACACCTTC. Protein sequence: CASSYGPTARNYGYTF.

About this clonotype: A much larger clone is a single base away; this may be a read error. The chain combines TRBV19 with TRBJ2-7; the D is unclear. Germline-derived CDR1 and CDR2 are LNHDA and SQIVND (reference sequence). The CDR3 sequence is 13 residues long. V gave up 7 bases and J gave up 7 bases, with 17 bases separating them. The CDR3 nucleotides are TGTGCCAGTATGGGTAGTTTGGGGAATGAGCAGTACTTC. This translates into CASMGSLGNEQYF.

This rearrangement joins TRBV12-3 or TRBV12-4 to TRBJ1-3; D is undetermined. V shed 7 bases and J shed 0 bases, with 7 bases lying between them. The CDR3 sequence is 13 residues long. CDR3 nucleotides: TGTGCCAGCACCAATCCCTCTGGAAACACCATATATTTT. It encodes CASTNPSGNTIYF.

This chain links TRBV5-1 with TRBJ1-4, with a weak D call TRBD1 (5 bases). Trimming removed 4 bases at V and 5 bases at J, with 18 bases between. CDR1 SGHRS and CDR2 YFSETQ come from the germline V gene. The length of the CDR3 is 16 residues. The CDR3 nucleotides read TGCGCCAGCAGCCCGACCTTCGGGACGGGGAATGAAAAACTGTTTTTT. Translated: CASSPTFGTGNEKLFF.

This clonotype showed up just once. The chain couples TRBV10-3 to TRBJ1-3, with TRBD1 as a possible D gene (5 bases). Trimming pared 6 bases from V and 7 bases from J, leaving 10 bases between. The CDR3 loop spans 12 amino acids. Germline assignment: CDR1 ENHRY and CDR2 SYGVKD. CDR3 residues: CAISSGANTIYF. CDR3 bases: TGTGCCATCAGCTCCGGGGCGAACACCATATATTTT.

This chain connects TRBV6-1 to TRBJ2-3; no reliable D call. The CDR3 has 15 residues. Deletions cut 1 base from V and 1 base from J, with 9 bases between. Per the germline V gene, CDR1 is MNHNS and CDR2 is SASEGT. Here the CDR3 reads CASSEGQGGTDTQYF. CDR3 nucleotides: TGTGCCAGCAGTGAAGGACAAGGCGGCACAGATACGCAGTATTTT.

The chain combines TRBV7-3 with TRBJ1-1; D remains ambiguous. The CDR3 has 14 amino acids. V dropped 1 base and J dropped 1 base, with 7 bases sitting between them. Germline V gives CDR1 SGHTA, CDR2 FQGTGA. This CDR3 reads CASSLSRQNTEAFF. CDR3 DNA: TGTGCCAGCAGCTTAAGCAGGCAGAACACTGAAGCTTTCTTT.